Listed here are 29 T cell receptor beta chains from one sample, sequenced in a study of cytomegalovirus exposure and HLA in healthy donors. The study ran its PCR with 60 Vbeta and 13 Jbeta primers. Libraries were prepared by immunoSEQ multiplex PCR; TCRdb keeps only in-frame clonotypes and omits some of them. The sample consists of some 75,000 clones, about four fifths of them appearing once. Specimen: PBMCs. These receptors came from a young man in good health and CMV-seropositive.

This sequence joins TRBV10-1 and TRBJ1-1; unclear D gene. V lost 7 bases to trimming and J lost 0 bases, with 15 bases between them. Germline CDR1 is WNHNN and CDR2 is SYGVQD (reference sequence). This CDR3 comprises 15 residues. The CDR3 sequence: CASNLTEEMNTEAFF. Here the CDR3 DNA reads TGCGCCAGCAACCTCACTGAGGAGATGAACACTGAAGCTTTCTTT.

This sequence joins TRBV2 and TRBJ2-7; the match to TRBD2 covers 7 bases. This CDR3 has 15 amino acids. V shed 5 bases, J shed 4 bases, and the junction held 11 bases outside the gene matches. Germline V CDR1 and CDR2: SNHLY, FYNNEI. CDR3 in amino acids: CASSSAGIRVYEQYF. In DNA, the CDR3 is TGTGCCAGCAGTTCAGCGGGGATCCGCGTTTACGAGCAGTACTTC.

This sequence joins TRBV7-9 and TRBJ1-1; the match to TRBD1 covers 8 bases. Germline trimming cut 5 bases from V and 8 bases from J; bases unmatched to any gene: 10. The CDR3 sequence is 14 residues long. The V gene's germline CDR1 is SEHNR and CDR2 FQNEAQ (reference sequence). CDR3 protein: CASSPYRGEDEAFF. Here the CDR3 DNA reads TGTGCCAGCAGCCCGTACAGGGGGGAGGACGAAGCTTTCTTT. Full variable domain (missing parts from reference TRBV7-9 and TRBJ1-1): DTGVSQNPRHKITKRGQNVTFRCDPISEHNRLYWYRQTLGQGPEFLTYFQNEAQLEKSRLLSDRFSAERPKGSFSTLEIQRTEQGDSAMYLCASSPYRGEDEAFFGQGTRLTVV.

The rearrangement links TRBV29-1 to TRBJ2-5, with D possibly matching TRBD2 (6 bases). The V end lost 7 bases, the J end lost 3 bases, and 12 bases lay between the germline ends. Germline values: CDR1 SQVTM, CDR2 ANQGSEA. This CDR3 spans 12 amino acids. CDR3 loop: CSGGTPEETQYF. CDR3 bases: TGCAGCGGCGGGACTCCTGAAGAGACCCAGTACTTC.

The V gene is TRBV5-1, the J gene TRBJ2-1; D is ambiguous. With 4 bases removed from V and 0 bases from J, the gap between germline ends came to 11 bases. The CDR3 has 15 amino acids. Germline V gene data show CDR1 as SGHRS and CDR2 as YFSETQ. CDR3 in DNA: TGCGCCAGCAGCCGTCTTTCGAGCTCCTACAATGAGCAGTTCTTC. It is translated as CASSRLSSSYNEQFF.

V usage is TRBV6-5 and J usage is TRBJ1-2, with D hard to call. CDR1 is MNHEY, CDR2 SVGAGI, per germline. The CDR3 has 14 amino acids. V was pared by 4 bases and J by 0 bases, with 9 bases between. The CDR3 spells CASSSGIPNYGYTF. CDR3 coding DNA: TGTGCCAGCAGTTCAGGCATTCCTAACTATGGCTACACCTTC.

For this clone: The junction does not match germline at one end; this may be a read error. The rearrangement joins TRBV7-7 to TRBJ2-1; maybe TRBD2 (6 bases). Germline lookup yields CDR1 SSHAT and CDR2 FNYEAQ (reference sequence). This CDR3 spans 15 amino acids. In nucleotides, the CDR3 is TGTGCTAGCAGCCTCAATAGCGGAGTCGACAATGAGCAGTTCTTC. As protein: CASSLNSGVDNEQFF.

The chain recombines TRBV10-2 with TRBJ2-6, with unresolved D. Deletions cut 5 bases from V and 0 bases from J, with 5 bases between. The CDR3 has 14 residues. In germline, CDR1 is WSHSY, CDR2 SAAADI. CDR3: CASSLTSGANVLTF. The DNA of the CDR3 is TGCGCCAGCAGTCTAACCTCTGGGGCCAACGTCCTGACTTTC.

The chain is built from TRBV7-9 and TRBJ1-2; 8 nucleotides align to TRBD1. Germline CDR1 reads SEHNR; CDR2 reads FQNEAQ (reference sequence). V gave up 8 bases and J gave up 3 bases; unmatched junction bases: 11. The CDR3 is 15 residues long. CDR3 loop: CASGYAGGRDYGYTF. DNA of the CDR3: TGTGCCAGCGGATATGCAGGGGGCCGCGACTATGGCTACACCTTC.

The J gene is TRBJ2-1, the V gene TRBV7-8; TRBD2 aligns across 7 bases. The CDR3 is 16 residues long. V gave up 5 bases and J gave up 5 bases; unmatched junction bases: 12. Germline V lookup: CDR1 SGHVS, CDR2 FQNEAQ. The CDR3 DNA sequence: TGTGCCAGCAGCCCTCAGGGTAGCGGGCTAAACAATGAGCAGTTCTTC. Residues: CASSPQGSGLNNEQFF. Using reference TRBV7-8 and TRBJ2-1 for the parts outside the CDR3, the full variable domain is GAGVSQSPRYKVAKRGQDVALRCDPISGHVSLFWYQQALGQGPEFLTYFQNEAQLDKSGLPSDRFFAERPEGSVSTLKIQRTQQEDSAVYLCASSPQGSGLNNEQFFGPGTRLTVL.

This chain's CDR3 is CASSYYSGSSYNEQFF. CDR3 coding DNA: TGTGCCAGCAGTTACTATAGCGGGAGCTCCTACAATGAGCAGTTCTTC. The chain uses TRBV28 and TRBJ2-1, with 9 bases fitting TRBD2. V trimming: 4 bases; J trimming: 0 bases; junction bases outside the gene matches: 4. The CDR3 sequence is 16 residues long. The germline V gene encodes CDR1 MDHEN and CDR2 SYDVKM.

The chain carries TRBV21-1 and TRBJ2-2; whether TRBD1, the table's D call, matches the DNA was not checked. TRBV21-1 is annotated as a pseudogene. This CDR3 region has 14 residues. The CDR3 sequence: CASRTAGDVGELFF. Written as DNA, the CDR3 is TGTGCCAGCAGGACCGCAGGGGATGTCGGGGAGCTGTTTTTT.

The gene calls are TRBV5-1 and TRBJ1-1; D is undetermined. Germline assignment: CDR1 SGHRS and CDR2 YFSETQ. Between the trimmed V and J ends, which lost 0 bases and 4 bases, there was a span of 7 bases. There are 13 residues in the CDR3. Here the CDR3 reads CASSLAGITEAFF. CDR3 nucleotide sequence: TGCGCCAGCAGCTTGGCGGGTATCACTGAAGCTTTCTTT. Together with reference TRBV5-1 and TRBJ1-1, the CDR3 gives the full variable domain: KAGVTQTPRYLIKTRGQQVTLSCSPISGHRSVSWYQQTPGQGLQFLFEYFSETQRNKGNFPGRFSGRQFSNSRSEMNVSTLELGDSALYLCASSLAGITEAFFGQGTRLTVV.

The genes are TRBV29-1 and TRBJ1-2; the D is unclear. The V gene lost 4 bases and the J gene lost 10 bases, with 10 bases spanning the gap. Per germline, CDR1 SQVTM and CDR2 ANQGSEA. CDR3 length: 10 residues. CDR3 region: CSVGLPDYTF. The CDR3 DNA reads TGCAGCGTTGGGCTGCCCGACTACACCTTC.

The chain uses TRBV6-1 and TRBJ2-7; 10 positions agree with TRBD1. Looked up from germline, CDR1 is MNHNS and CDR2 is SASEGT. Trimming at V came to 8 bases and at J to 4 bases, leaving 8 bases not matched to a gene. The CDR3 runs to 14 residues. The chain's CDR3 is CASYTGTGVYEQYF. The CDR3 bases are TGTGCCAGCTATACGGGGACAGGGGTTTACGAGCAGTACTTC.

The V gene is TRBV28, the J gene TRBJ2-7; 12 bases fit TRBD2. The CDR3 is 15 residues long. Trimming at V came to 4 bases and at J to 7 bases, leaving 8 bases not matched to a gene. Per the germline V gene, CDR1 is MDHEN and CDR2 is SYDVKM. CDR3 region: CASSSLAGGPGEQYF. CDR3 nucleotide sequence: TGTGCCAGCAGTTCTCTAGCGGGAGGGCCGGGGGAGCAGTACTTC. Full variable domain (remainder filled in from reference TRBV28 and TRBJ2-7): DVKVTQSSRYLVKRTGEKVFLECVQDMDHENMFWYRQDPGLGLRLIYFSYDVKMKEKGDIPEGYSVSREKKERFSLILESASTNQTSMYLCASSSLAGGPGEQYFGPGTRLTVT.

This clone has more than one count but fewer than ten. The rearrangement uses TRBV10-2 and TRBJ1-4, with D possibly being TRBD1 (5 bases). The germline CDR1 and CDR2 sequences are WSHSY and SAAADI. This CDR3 is 14 amino acids long. Trimming took off 7 bases at V and 0 bases at J, with 9 bases between the two ends. CDR3 sequence (DNA): TGCGCCAGCAAGAGACAGACAACTAATGAAAAACTGTTTTTT. This gives the protein CASKRQTTNEKLFF.

The chain recombines TRBV18 with TRBJ1-1; D is uncertain. Trimming removed 6 bases at V and 1 base at J, with 9 bases between. The CDR3 is 13 residues long. Germline V gives CDR1 KGHSH, CDR2 LQKENI. The CDR3 region has the DNA TGTGCCAGCTCGAGCGGGAGGAACACTGAAGCTTTCTTT. Amino acid sequence: CASSSGRNTEAFF.

This clone occurred once. The chain joins TRBV9 to TRBJ2-2; 9 nucleotides match TRBD1. With 4 bases clipped from V and 8 bases from J, the junction kept 9 bases outside the gene matches. The CDR3 has 15 amino acids. The germline V gene has CDR1 SGDLS and CDR2 YYNGEE. CDR3: CASSPRQGVSGELFF. Here the CDR3 DNA reads TGTGCCAGCAGCCCCCGACAGGGGGTGTCAGGGGAGCTGTTTTTT.

This clone was counted a single time. The chain is built from TRBV6-6 and TRBJ1-2; D gene unclear. Germline CDR1 is MNHNY and CDR2 is SVGAGI (reference sequence). The V and J ends lost 6 bases and 8 bases respectively, with 16 bases between them. The CDR3 covers 13 residues. The CDR3 sequence: CASSPGGPGGYTF. CDR3 nucleotide sequence: TGTGCCAGCAGCCCAGGAGGACCCGGAGGCTACACCTTC.

The CDR3 region has the DNA TGTGCCAGCAGTACAGGGTCTCGGCAGCCCCAGCATTTT. As protein: CASSTGSRQPQHF. This chain links TRBV6-5 with TRBJ1-5; D might be TRBD1 (6 bases). The CDR3 is 13 residues long. V lost 5 bases, J lost 7 bases, and 12 bases lay in between. Germline V lookup: CDR1 MNHEY, CDR2 SVGAGI.

CDR3 DNA: TGTGCCAGTAGTGGGCGGGACAGATCCTACGAGCAGTACTTC. Protein sequence: CASSGRDRSYEQYF. The chain joins TRBV19 to TRBJ2-7; tentatively, D is TRBD1 (7 bases). This CDR3 comprises 14 residues. CDR1 and CDR2 (germline): LNHDA, SQIVND (reference sequence). Trimming took off 5 bases at V and 1 base at J, with 12 bases between the two ends.

Worth noting for this clone: A junction boundary mismatches the germline segment, possibly from a read error. The CDR3 protein is CASSLGGGPSDTQYF. In DNA, the CDR3 is TGTGCTAGCAGCTTAGGGGGAGGGCCTTCAGATACGCAGTATTTT. The V gene is TRBV7-7, the J gene TRBJ2-3; perhaps TRBD2 as D (7 bases). This CDR3 is 15 amino acids long. The germline CDR1 and CDR2 sequences are SSHAT and FNYEAQ (reference sequence).

CDR3 residues: CASRKGLAANEQFF. The CDR3 DNA is TGTGCCAGCAGGAAGGGACTAGCCGCCAATGAGCAGTTCTTC. This rearrangement joins TRBV6-5 to TRBJ2-1, with TRBD2 matching 9 bases. The ends lost 6 bases at V and 6 bases at J; junction bases unmatched: 6. The CDR3 length is 14 residues. Per germline, CDR1 MNHEY and CDR2 SVGAGI.

The rearrangement joins TRBV6-6 to TRBJ1-2; TRBD1 matches at 8 bases. Germline V gives CDR1 MNHNY, CDR2 SVGAGI (reference sequence). This CDR3 region has 16 residues. The junction had 14 bases not matched to a gene; V was cut back by 5 bases and J by 6 bases. CDR3 DNA sequence: TGTGCCAGCAGTCCTCTAGGACCGACAGGGGAAAATGGCTACACCTTC. The encoded protein is CASSPLGPTGENGYTF.

The genes are TRBV9 and TRBJ1-1; D uncertain. CDR3 length: 13 amino acids. Trimming pared 4 bases from V and 4 bases from J, leaving 11 bases between. Germline V lookup: CDR1 SGDLS, CDR2 YYNGEE. The CDR3 bases are TGTGCCAGCAGCAAGGATCGGGTCACTGAAGCTTTCTTT. Translation: CASSKDRVTEAFF.

The J gene is TRBJ2-4, the V gene TRBV7-9; 10 nucleotides align to TRBD1. Per the germline V gene, CDR1 is SEHNR and CDR2 is FQNEAQ (reference sequence). V was clipped by 5 bases and J by 1 base; unmatched bases: 5. This CDR3 region has 16 residues. CDR3: CASSMTGGPAKNIQYF. For the CDR3, the DNA is TGTGCCAGCAGCATGACAGGGGGCCCCGCCAAAAACATTCAGTACTTC.

This clone has more than one count but fewer than ten. V and J are TRBV27 and TRBJ2-1, with 8 nucleotides matching TRBD2. The germline V gene has CDR1 MNHEY and CDR2 SMNVEV (reference sequence). The CDR3 totals 14 residues. After removal of 6 bases from V and 4 bases from J, the junction contained 5 bases not matched to a gene. The CDR3 bases are TGTGCCAGCAGCTCCGAGCGGGGGTACAATGAGCAGTTCTTC. Its protein product is CASSSERGYNEQFF.

A word on this clone: Sequence at one end of the junction differs from germline and may be a read error. The chain joins TRBV7-7 to TRBJ2-2; no firm D call. The germline CDR1 and CDR2 sequences are SSHAT and FNYEAQ (reference sequence). The length of the CDR3 is 15 residues. CDR3 in DNA: TGTGCTAGCAGCTTAGAGACACCGAACACCGGGGAGCTGTTTTTT. This translates into CASSLETPNTGELFF.